This TCR beta chain was profiled in a study of shared clonotypes between healthy human individuals. General study findings and limits: Generation of non-shared clonotypes was less probable than generation of clonotypes shared by all four donors.

TCRdb's copy holds only in-frame clones and misses some; the assay was immunoSEQ multiplex PCR. Seen here are approximately 2.4 million clones, approximately 94% observed once, and the top ten hold about 0.13%. This CDR3 has 14 amino acids. Germline CDR1 and CDR2: ENHRY and SYGVKD. The ends lost 3 bases at V and 6 bases at J; junction bases unmatched: 4. Notes on this clone: Its specificity is unknown.

The chain recombines TRBV10-3 with TRBJ1-2; TRBD1 matches at 10 bases. The sequenced sample was naive CD4+ T cells sorted from blood. Subset defined: CD45RA+ positively selected. The source of this sequence is a man aged 18 to 30 in good health. Written as DNA, the CDR3 is TGTGCCATCAGTGAAGGACAGGGGGTTAATGGCTACACCTTC. This translates into CAISEGQGVNGYTF.